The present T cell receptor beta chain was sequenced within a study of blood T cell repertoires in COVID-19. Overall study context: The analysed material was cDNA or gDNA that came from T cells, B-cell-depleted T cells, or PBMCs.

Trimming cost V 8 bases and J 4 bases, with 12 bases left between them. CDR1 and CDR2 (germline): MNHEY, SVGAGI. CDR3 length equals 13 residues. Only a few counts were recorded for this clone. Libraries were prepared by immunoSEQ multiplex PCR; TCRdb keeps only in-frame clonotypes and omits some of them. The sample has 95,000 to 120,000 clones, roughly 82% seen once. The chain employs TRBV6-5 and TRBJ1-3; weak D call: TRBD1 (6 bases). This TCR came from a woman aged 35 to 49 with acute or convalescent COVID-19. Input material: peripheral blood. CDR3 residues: CASEGTYGNTIYF. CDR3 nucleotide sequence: TGTGCCAGCGAGGGGACATACGGAAACACCATATATTTT.